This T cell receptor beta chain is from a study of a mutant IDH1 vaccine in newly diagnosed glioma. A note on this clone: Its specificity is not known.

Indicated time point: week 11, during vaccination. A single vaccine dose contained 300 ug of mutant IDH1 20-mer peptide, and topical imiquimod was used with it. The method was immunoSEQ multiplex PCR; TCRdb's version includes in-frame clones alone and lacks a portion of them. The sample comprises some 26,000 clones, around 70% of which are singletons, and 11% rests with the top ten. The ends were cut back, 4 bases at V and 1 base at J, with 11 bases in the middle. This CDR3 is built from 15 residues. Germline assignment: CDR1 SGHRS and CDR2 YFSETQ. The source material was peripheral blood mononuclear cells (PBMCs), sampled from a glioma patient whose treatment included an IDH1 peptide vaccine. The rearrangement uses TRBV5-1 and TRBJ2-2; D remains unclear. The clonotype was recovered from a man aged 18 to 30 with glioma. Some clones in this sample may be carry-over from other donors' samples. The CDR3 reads CASSPRPGNTGELFF. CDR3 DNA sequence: TGCGCCAGCAGCCCCCGTCCTGGGAACACCGGGGAGCTGTTTTTT.